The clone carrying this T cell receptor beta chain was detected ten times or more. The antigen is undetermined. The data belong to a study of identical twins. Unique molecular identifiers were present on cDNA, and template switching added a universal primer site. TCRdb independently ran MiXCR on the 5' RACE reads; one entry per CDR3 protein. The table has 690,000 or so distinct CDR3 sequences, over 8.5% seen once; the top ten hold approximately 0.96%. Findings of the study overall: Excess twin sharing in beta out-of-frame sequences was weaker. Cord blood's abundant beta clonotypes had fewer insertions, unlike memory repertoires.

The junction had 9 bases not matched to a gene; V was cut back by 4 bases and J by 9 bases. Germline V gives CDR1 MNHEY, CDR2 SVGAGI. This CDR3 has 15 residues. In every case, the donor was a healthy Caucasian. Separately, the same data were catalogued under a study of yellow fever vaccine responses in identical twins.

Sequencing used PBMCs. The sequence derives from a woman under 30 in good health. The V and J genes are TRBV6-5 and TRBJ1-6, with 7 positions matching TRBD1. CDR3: CASSSLQGQSSPLHF. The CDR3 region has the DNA TGTGCCAGCAGTTCACTACAGGGACAGAGTTCACCCCTCCACTTT.